This T cell receptor beta chain was found in a study of Ad26.COV2.S vaccination and SARS-CoV-2 variants. Turning to the study itself: COV1001, an Ad26.COV2.S trial, supplied this vaccine-arm donor. The study gave Ad26.COV2.S intramuscularly, once or twice 56 days apart. Findings and limits, study-wide: Comparability of non-spike TCR breadth was observed across vaccine and placebo recipients.

The table lists this clone with a count of one. Its antigen is not known. TCRdb's table, derived via immunoSEQ multiplex PCR, lists solely in-frame clones and lacks some. The data show approximately 250,000 clones, with around 90% seen just once and nearly 3% held by the top ten. Treatment in this sample: some 20 received Ad26.COV2.S at low or high dose, single or two shots; 5 received placebo; per-sample allocation not given. Each sample was drawn 63 days after the first injection (of vaccine or placebo). The sequence was collected from a person aged 18-65 years who received the Ad26.COV2.S COVID-19 vaccine or a placebo. The sequenced sample was peripheral blood, obtained in a trial of Ad26.COV2.S vaccine versus placebo.

CDR3 sequence (DNA): TGTGCCACCAGTCCGACAGGGGGTAATCAGCCCCAGCATTTT. As protein: CATSPTGGNQPQHF. This chain uses TRBV24-1 with TRBJ1-5; the match to TRBD1 covers 9 bases. In germline, CDR1 is KGHDR, CDR2 SFDVKD. V dropped 6 bases and J dropped 4; count of bases not matched to a gene: 3. The CDR3 contains 14 residues.